This TCR beta chain was sequenced for a study of CXCR3-negative and CXCR3-positive naive CD8 T cells. Each TRB cDNA library was prepared by 5' RACE (with UMI labels). TCRdb reanalyzed the 5' RACE reads and collapses them to one entry per CDR3 protein, without DNA. The sample table includes approximately 120,000 distinct CDR3 sequences. A remark on this clonotype: Its specificity is not known.

The CDR3 consists of 12 residues. The germline V gene encodes CDR1 SQVTM and CDR2 ANQGSEA. General study findings and limits: CXCR3-negative naive cells had less hydrophobic TRB CDR3s than did CXCR3-positive naive cells.

V gene TRBV29-1 combines with J gene TRBJ1-2. This receptor was taken from a human donor in good health. Some clones in this sample may be carry-over from other donors' samples. The sequenced sample consisted of naive CXCR3+ CD8+ T cells from blood. Subset described: CD45RO-CCR7+CD27+CD95- naive CD8+ T cells expressing CXCR3 (TNR3+). CDR3 amino acids: CSVEDLSAGYTF.